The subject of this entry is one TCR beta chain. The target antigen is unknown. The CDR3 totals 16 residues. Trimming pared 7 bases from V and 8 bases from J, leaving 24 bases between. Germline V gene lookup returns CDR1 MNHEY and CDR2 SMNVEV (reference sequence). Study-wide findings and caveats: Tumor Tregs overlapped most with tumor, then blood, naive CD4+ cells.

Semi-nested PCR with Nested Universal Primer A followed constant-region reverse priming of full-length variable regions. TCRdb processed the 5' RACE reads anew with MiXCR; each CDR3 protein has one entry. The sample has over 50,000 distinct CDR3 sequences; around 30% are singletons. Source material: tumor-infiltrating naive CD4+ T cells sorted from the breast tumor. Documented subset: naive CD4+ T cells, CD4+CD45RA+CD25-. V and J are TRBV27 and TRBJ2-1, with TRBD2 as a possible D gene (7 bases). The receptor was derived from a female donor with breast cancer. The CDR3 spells CASTTRGGGRRYEQFF. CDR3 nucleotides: TGTGCCAGCACCACAAGGGGAGGGGGGCGCAGGTATGAGCAGTTCTTC.